The 18 T cell receptor beta chains below were found in one sample sequenced in a study of blood T cell repertoires in COVID-19. Generated by immunoSEQ multiplex PCR, the TCRdb table keeps only in-frame clones and is missing some. The sample carries approximately 38,000 clones, approximately 87% recorded once. What was sequenced was peripheral blood. The receptor set was obtained from a middle-aged man with active or convalescent COVID-19.

J is TRBJ2-1 and V is TRBV10-3, with D possibly TRBD1 on 6 matching bases. V was pared by 10 bases and J by 15 bases, with 22 bases between. The CDR3 is made up of 12 amino acids. Germline assignment: CDR1 ENHRY and CDR2 SYGVKD. In DNA form, the CDR3 reads TGTGCCACCCTGGGGGCGCAGGGGAAGCGGTTCTTC. Its translation is CATLGAQGKRFF.

This chain uses TRBV3-1 (or the pseudogene TRBV3-2) with TRBJ2-1; no firm D call. CDR3 length equals 13 residues. Per the germline V gene, CDR1 is LGHDT and CDR2 is YNNKEL (reference sequence). V lost 0 bases, J lost 9 bases, and 9 bases lay in between. DNA for the CDR3: TGTGCCAGCAGCCAAGATCAAGAGGTTGAGCAGTTCTTC. Encoded protein: CASSQDQEVEQFF.

This clone has a single count. The chain employs TRBV28 and TRBJ1-1; 7 bases are shared with TRBD1. In germline, CDR1 is MDHEN, CDR2 SYDVKM. V trimming: 5 bases; J trimming: 5 bases; junction bases outside the gene matches: 5. The CDR3 is 13 residues long. The CDR3 coding sequence is TGTGCCAGCAGTGCACGGACAGGAACTGAAGCTTTCTTT. Translated, it gives CASSARTGTEAFF. The variable domain in full, completed from reference TRBV28 and TRBJ1-1, reads DVKVTQSSRYLVKRTGEKVFLECVQDMDHENMFWYRQDPGLGLRLIYFSYDVKMKEKGDIPEGYSVSREKKERFSLILESASTNQTSMYLCASSARTGTEAFFGQGTRLTVV.

The chain uses TRBV5-1 and TRBJ2-1; 11 bases line up with TRBD2. The V gene end was trimmed by 5 bases and the J gene end by 5 bases; junction bases not matched to a gene: 6. Germline CDR1 is SGHRS and CDR2 is YFSETQ. CDR3 length: 15 residues. Here the CDR3 DNA reads TGCGCCAGCAGGAATAGCGGGGGGGCAAACAATGAGCAGTTCTTC. It codes for CASRNSGGANNEQFF.

In its sample, this clone was seen once. The V and J genes are TRBV19 and TRBJ2-1, with 12 positions matching TRBD2. Germline CDR1 is LNHDA and CDR2 is SQIVND (reference sequence). The CDR3 has 16 residues. Trimming removed 5 bases from V and 7 bases from J; junction bases left unmatched: 9. DNA of the CDR3: TGTGCCAGTAGTCTCGGTACTAGCGGGAGGAGAAATGAGCAGTTCTTC. Its translation: CASSLGTSGRRNEQFF.

This clone was recorded once. This rearrangement joins TRBV19 to TRBJ2-2; a possible D gene is TRBD2 (6 bases). The CDR3 length is 14 residues. Germline CDR1 and CDR2: LNHDA and SQIVND (reference sequence). With 9 bases removed from V and 2 bases from J, the gap between germline ends came to 13 bases. The CDR3 sequence: CASQISGNTGELFF. In DNA, the CDR3 is TGTGCCAGCCAAATTAGCGGTAACACCGGGGAGCTGTTTTTT.

The V call is TRBV7-2, the J call TRBJ1-6; 7 bases map to TRBD1. This CDR3 has 14 amino acids. V gave up 5 bases and J gave up 7 bases; unmatched junction bases: 5. The germline V gene has CDR1 SGHTA and CDR2 FQGNSA. The CDR3 is CASSPRQGNSPLHF. CDR3 coding DNA: TGTGCCAGCAGCCCTCGACAGGGAAATTCACCCCTCCACTTT.

The J gene is TRBJ2-5, the V gene TRBV18, with TRBD1 matching 8 bases. After removal of 3 bases from V and 5 bases from J, the junction contained 2 bases not matched to a gene. This CDR3 contains 13 residues. CDR1 and CDR2 from the germline V gene are KGHSH and LQKENI. The CDR3 nucleotides read TGTGCCAGCTCACCTCAGGGGGCTGAGACCCAGTACTTC. Its translation is CASSPQGAETQYF.

As DNA, the CDR3 is TGTGCCAGCAGCGGGACTCCTCGCTCTGGAAACACCATATATTTT. Translation gives CASSGTPRSGNTIYF. The chain uses TRBV9 and TRBJ1-3; D remains ambiguous. CDR3 size: 15 residues. Germline CDR1 is SGDLS and CDR2 is YYNGEE. V was clipped by 3 bases and J by 0 bases, with 10 bases between them.

The chain employs TRBV6-5 and TRBJ2-1; TRBD2 might be the D (5 bases). In germline, CDR1 is MNHEY, CDR2 SVGAGI. The CDR3 extends over 15 amino acids. V was pared by 6 bases and J by 9 bases, with 21 bases between. The DNA of the CDR3 is TGTGCCAGCAGACCCCGCTTTGCGGAGGCTTCTGAGCAGTTCTTC. Translated, it gives CASRPRFAEASEQFF.

V and J are TRBV28 and TRBJ2-7; 8 bases fit TRBD1. The CDR3 is made up of 15 amino acids. V trimming: 6 bases; J trimming: 3 bases; junction bases outside the gene matches: 10. CDR1 MDHEN and CDR2 SYDVKM come from the germline V gene. This CDR3 is CASSLAGQGRYEQYF. CDR3 coding DNA: TGTGCCAGCAGCCTCGCAGGACAGGGCCGCTACGAGCAGTACTTC.

This clone was seen a few times. The V call is TRBV4-1, the J call TRBJ1-5; 7 bases fit TRBD1. Germline V CDR1 and CDR2: MGHRA, YSYEKL. The CDR3 contains 14 residues. Trimming removed 5 bases from V and 2 bases from J; junction bases left unmatched: 3. The CDR3 reads CASSFGQGNQPQHF. CDR3 DNA: TGCGCCAGCAGCTTCGGACAGGGCAATCAGCCCCAGCATTTT.

The genes are TRBV25-1 and TRBJ2-3; 7 bases are shared with TRBD2. CDR3 size: 17 residues. Germline V gene sequence: CDR1 MGHDK, CDR2 SYGVNS. The V and J ends lost 3 bases and 4 bases, in that order; junction bases with no gene match: 13. For the CDR3, the DNA is TGTGCCAGCAGTGATCATCGTGGGGCGGGAGCACCAGATACGCAGTATTTT. As protein: CASSDHRGAGAPDTQYF. Filled out from reference TRBV25-1 and TRBJ2-3, the complete variable domain reads EADIYQTPRYLVIGTGKKITLECSQTMGHDKMYWYQQDPGMELHLIHYSYGVNSTEKGDLSSESTVSRIRTEHFPLTLESARPSHTSQYLCASSDHRGAGAPDTQYFGPGTRLTVL.

This chain links TRBV7-2 with TRBJ2-5; 9 positions match TRBD2. This CDR3 has 15 amino acids. The germline V gene encodes CDR1 SGHTA and CDR2 FQGNSA. Trimming cost V 1 base and J 5 bases; bases outside gene matches: 5. The CDR3 loop reads CASSLVAGGMETQYF. In DNA, the CDR3 is TGTGCCAGCAGCTTAGTGGCGGGGGGGATGGAGACCCAGTACTTC. Supplemented by reference TRBV7-2 and TRBJ2-5, the full variable domain reads GAGVSQSPSNKVTEKGKDVELRCDPISGHTALYWYRQSLGQGLEFLIYFQGNSAPDKSGLPSDRFSAERTGGSVSTLTIQRTQQEDSAVYLCASSLVAGGMETQYFGPGTRLLVL.

The genes are TRBV2 and TRBJ2-1, with 9 bases identical to TRBD1. J lost 8 bases, V lost 0 bases, and 11 bases had no gene match. The CDR3 contains 17 residues. Germline V gives CDR1 SNHLY, CDR2 FYNNEI. CDR3 DNA sequence: TGTGCCAGCAGTGAAGCGCTTCGGGGACAGGGTCGAGATGAGCAGTTCTTC. This gives the protein CASSEALRGQGRDEQFF.

This chain uses TRBV2 with TRBJ1-5; D ambiguous. CDR1 and CDR2 from the germline V gene are SNHLY and FYNNEI. The CDR3 contains 15 residues. The ends were cut back, 3 bases at V and 0 bases at J, with 9 bases in the middle. Written as DNA, the CDR3 is TGTGCCAGCAGTGAGGCAAAATATAGCAATCAGCCCCAGCATTTT. Translating gives CASSEAKYSNQPQHF.

This clone appeared once. The chain's CDR3 is CASTASGVGTQYF. In DNA, the CDR3 is TGTGCCAGCACCGCATCAGGGGTCGGGACCCAGTACTTC. V gene TRBV2 combines with J gene TRBJ2-5, with D possibly being TRBD1 (6 bases). V was cut by 7 bases and J by 7 bases, with 16 bases left in between. There are 13 residues in the CDR3. CDR1 is SNHLY and CDR2 is FYNNEI in the germline V gene.

V usage is TRBV5-1 and J usage is TRBJ2-3, with 8 bases matching TRBD2. V was pared by 4 bases and J by 0 bases, with 10 bases of the junction left unmatched. Germline CDR1 reads SGHRS; CDR2 reads YFSETQ. The CDR3 totals 17 residues. The CDR3 is CASSGDSGASSTDTQYF. CDR3 nucleotide sequence: TGCGCCAGCAGCGGAGATAGCGGGGCGTCTAGCACAGATACGCAGTATTTT.